This entry lists 21 T cell receptor beta chains sequenced from one sample in a study of spatial heterogeneity in lung cancer. TCRdb ran MiXCR on the 5' RACE reads and lists one entry per CDR3 protein. The sample has 20,000 to 25,000 distinct CDR3 sequences; over 7.5% are singletons. Stated time point: blood at routine non-recurrence follow-up after resection. The source material was PBMCs, sampled at follow-up. These TCRs come from a male donor with early-stage non-small cell lung cancer.

Many counts were recorded for this clonotype. The chain is built from TRBV6-6 and TRBJ2-1; D ambiguous. This CDR3 has 12 amino acids. Trimming cost V 6 bases and J 9 bases, with 12 bases left between them. CDR1 and CDR2 from the germline V gene are MNHNY and SVGAGI (reference sequence). The CDR3 DNA sequence: TGTGCCAGCAGCCCCGGCGCAGTTGAGCAGTTCTTC. This codes for CASSPGAVEQFF.

This clonotype was observed at least ten times. V usage is TRBV5-8 and J usage is TRBJ2-1; D might be TRBD2 (5 bases). Per germline, CDR1 SGHTS and CDR2 YDEGEE. This CDR3 is built from 19 residues. The germline V and J ends were trimmed by 3 bases and 1 base, with 23 bases remaining between them. Here the CDR3 reads CASSWEPAGPLVSYNEQFF. The CDR3 DNA follows: TGTGCCAGCAGCTGGGAGCCTGCCGGGCCCTTAGTTTCCTACAATGAGCAGTTCTTC.

In nucleotides, the CDR3 is TGCGCCAGCAGCTTCGATGTCCAGCGGGGGCCCTCCTTCCGCACAGATACGCAGTATTTT. Its protein product is CASSFDVQRGPSFRTDTQYF. The chain uses TRBV5-1 and TRBJ2-3, with TRBD2 identical over 8 bases. In germline, CDR1 is SGHRS, CDR2 YFSETQ. CDR3 length: 20 residues. Unmatched junction bases numbered 18, after V lost 2 bases and J lost 1 base.

This clonotype was found many times. The chain recombines TRBV7-8 with TRBJ1-1; 8 bases align to TRBD1. The CDR3 contains 17 residues. Per the germline V gene, CDR1 is SGHVS and CDR2 is FQNEAQ. V gave up 5 bases and J gave up 0 bases; unmatched junction bases: 11. This chain's CDR3 is CASSTAGQGFMNTEAFF. CDR3 DNA sequence: TGTGCCAGCAGCACTGCCGGACAGGGCTTCATGAACACTGAAGCTTTCTTT.

This clonotype has more than one count but fewer than ten. This chain uses TRBV5-4 with TRBJ2-3, with a tentative D call TRBD2 (7 bases). This CDR3 contains 14 residues. The V gene lost 4 bases and the J gene lost 4 bases, with 13 bases spanning the gap. Germline-derived CDR1 and CDR2 are SGHNT and YYREEE (reference sequence). The CDR3 DNA follows: TGTGCCAGCAGCCAGCGCGGGGGCCCAGATACGCAGTATTTT. This gives the protein CASSQRGGPDTQYF.

This clonotype was seen at least ten times. The chain uses TRBV11-2 and TRBJ2-7, with D possibly called TRBD1 or TRBD2 (5 bases each). V lost 0 bases to trimming and J lost 4 bases, with 10 bases between them. Germline CDR1 SGHAT, CDR2 FQNNGV. The CDR3 spans 14 residues. The DNA for the CDR3 is TGTGCCAGCAGCTTAGAGCCGGGACGTTACGAGCAGTACTTC. Protein product: CASSLEPGRYEQYF.

The chain combines TRBV28 with TRBJ1-1; TRBD1 aligns across 8 bases. Trimming removed 5 bases from V and 8 bases from J; junction bases left unmatched: 7. The CDR3 totals 13 residues. Germline CDR1 reads MDHEN; CDR2 reads SYDVKM. This chain's CDR3 is CASSRQGAPEAFF. The CDR3 DNA is TGTGCCAGCAGTCGGCAGGGGGCCCCCGAAGCTTTCTTT.

By sample share, this clonotype is medium-sized. The chain recombines TRBV7-2 with TRBJ2-7, with D possibly matching TRBD1 (6 bases). This CDR3 has 14 amino acids. Germline V gene lookup returns CDR1 SGHTA and CDR2 FQGNSA. V lost 2 bases and J 6 bases, leaving 14 bases between the germline ends. The CDR3 sequence is CASSLRGSIGEQYF. For the CDR3, the DNA is TGTGCCAGCAGCTTAAGGGGGTCCATAGGCGAGCAGTACTTC.

This clonotype was counted a few times. The V and J genes are TRBV4-2 and TRBJ2-1, with TRBD2 matching over 10 bases. Germline CDR1 reads LGHNA; CDR2 reads YNFKEQ. This CDR3 is 16 amino acids long. Trimming at V came to 4 bases and at J to 8 bases, leaving 11 bases not matched to a gene. CDR3 amino acids: CASSPRGSGGADEQFF. The CDR3 DNA follows: TGTGCCAGCAGCCCCCGGGGAAGCGGGGGGGCCGATGAGCAGTTCTTC.

This clonotype showed up just a few times. The chain employs TRBV29-1 and TRBJ1-1, with 8 bases matching TRBD1. CDR1 SQVTM and CDR2 ANQGSEA come from the germline V gene. The V gene end was trimmed by 4 bases and the J gene end by 1 base; junction bases not matched to a gene: 5. The CDR3 has 14 residues. The CDR3 sequence: CSVVGQGANTEAFF. The DNA for the CDR3 is TGCAGCGTTGTAGGGCAGGGGGCGAACACTGAAGCTTTCTTT.

This clonotype was counted a few times. The chain carries TRBV7-9 and TRBJ2-5; the D is unclear. V was cut by 5 bases and J by 0 bases, with 16 bases left in between. Looked up from germline, CDR1 is SEHNR and CDR2 is FQNEAQ (reference sequence). The CDR3 has 16 residues. For the CDR3, the DNA is TGTGCCAGCAGCATCCAACCCAGGCAGTACCAAGAGACCCAGTACTTC. Residues: CASSIQPRQYQETQYF.

The chain uses TRBV6-2 or TRBV6-3 and TRBJ2-4; 10 nucleotides line up with TRBD1. Germline CDR1 reads MNHEY; CDR2 reads SVGEGT. The trim removed 7 bases at V and 7 bases at J, leaving 4 bases unmatched. This CDR3 is 13 amino acids long. In nucleotides, the CDR3 is TGTGCCAGCACCCGGACAGGGGGTAACATTCAGTACTTC. It specifies CASTRTGGNIQYF.

The chain employs TRBV11-2 and TRBJ2-1; 8 bases align to TRBD2. With V trimmed by 0 bases and J by 2 bases, 3 bases remained unmatched. The CDR3 totals 16 residues. Germline assignment: CDR1 SGHAT and CDR2 FQNNGV. The CDR3 coding sequence is TGTGCCAGCAGCTTAGATGGGGGACTAGCCTACAATGAGCAGTTCTTC. This translates into CASSLDGGLAYNEQFF.

This clonotype was counted many times. This chain links TRBV6-2 or TRBV6-3 with TRBJ1-5; D is undetermined. The V gene's germline CDR1 is MNHEY and CDR2 SVGEGT. The CDR3 is 14 residues long. Trimming removed 0 bases from V and 4 bases from J, with 7 bases in between. The CDR3 nucleotides are TGTGCCAGCAGTTACTCAAGTGGAAATCAGCCCCAGCATTTT. Translated: CASSYSSGNQPQHF.

This clonotype has only a few counts. The chain uses TRBV2 and TRBJ2-1; D is unresolved. Germline V gives CDR1 SNHLY, CDR2 FYNNEI. CDR3 length equals 15 residues. Between the trimmed V and J ends, which lost 6 bases and 0 bases, there was a span of 12 bases. The CDR3 DNA sequence: TGTGCCAGCAGCCTCAGTTCTTCCTCCTACAATGAGCAGTTCTTC. Protein: CASSLSSSSYNEQFF.

This clonotype was detected many times. Here the CDR3 DNA reads TGTGCCAGCAGTTGGGGACCCTCGGGAGCTCTGTCTGGAAACACCATATATTTT. Residues: CASSWGPSGALSGNTIYF. This rearrangement joins TRBV7-8 to TRBJ1-3, with D possibly matching TRBD1 (5 bases). The CDR3 runs to 18 residues. V gave up 6 bases and J gave up 1 base, with 22 bases separating them. The germline CDR1 and CDR2 sequences are SGHVS and FQNEAQ.

This clonotype occurred many times. V gene TRBV28 combines with J gene TRBJ2-7; D perhaps matches TRBD1 (6 bases). This CDR3 comprises 14 residues. Germline CDR1 is MDHEN and CDR2 is SYDVKM. Trimming removed 3 bases from V and 2 bases from J, with 11 bases in between. The CDR3 region is CASSLSAGAYEQYF. The CDR3, as DNA: TGTGCCAGCAGTTTGAGCGCAGGGGCCTACGAGCAGTACTTC.

This clonotype appeared many times. This chain joins TRBV27 and TRBJ2-7, with D maybe TRBD1 (5 bases). Trimming removed 4 bases from V and 4 bases from J, with 11 bases in between. CDR3 size: 13 residues. Germline CDR1 MNHEY, CDR2 SMNVEV (reference sequence). The CDR3 coding sequence is TGTGCCAGCAGTTATCGCAGGGATTACGAGCAGTACTTC. Its translation: CASSYRRDYEQYF.

This clonotype has at least ten counts. The V and J genes are TRBV6-5 and TRBJ2-1; D tentatively reads TRBD1 or TRBD2 (5 bases each). V was trimmed by 2 bases and J by 10 bases, leaving 9 bases between them. In germline, CDR1 is MNHEY, CDR2 SVGAGI. The CDR3 consists of 12 residues. CDR3 amino acids: CASSYGGLEQFF. The CDR3, as DNA: TGTGCCAGCAGTTACGGGGGTCTCGAGCAGTTCTTC.

By share, this clonotype counts as medium-sized. An end of the junction does not agree with germline; a read error may underlie this. V gene TRBV5-1 combines with J gene TRBJ2-5, with D uncertain. CDR3 size: 13 residues. CDR1 is SGHRS, CDR2 YFSETQ, per germline. CDR3 amino acids: CASSPGPQETQYF. The CDR3 bases are TGTGCCAGCAGCCCGGGTCCTCAAGAGACCCAGTACTTC. Combining the CDR3 with reference TRBV5-1 and TRBJ2-5 gives the whole variable domain KAGVTQTPRYLIKTRGQQVTLSCSPISGHRSVSWYQQTPGQGLQFLFEYFSETQRNKGNFPGRFSGRQFSNSRSEMNVSTLELGDSALYLCASSPGPQETQYFGPGTRLLVL.

There are a few counts of this clonotype. In nucleotides, the CDR3 is TGTGCCAGCAGCTACATGGCGTTAGCGGGGGGCATTCAGTACTTC. Protein: CASSYMALAGGIQYF. The rearrangement links TRBV7-2 to TRBJ2-4; 10 bases fit TRBD2. CDR3 length equals 15 residues. Per germline, CDR1 SGHTA and CDR2 FQGNSA. The V gene end was trimmed by 4 bases and the J gene end by 9 bases; junction bases not matched to a gene: 9.